This T cell receptor (beta chain) comes out of a study of T cells after somatic rescue of genetic block. The length of the CDR3 is 15 residues. V lost 2 bases and J lost 4; bases outside the gene matches: 4. Germline V gene sequence: CDR1 SGHTA, CDR2 FQGNSA. Sequenced by immunoSEQ multiplex PCR; TCRdb stores in-frame clones only, minus some. The profile covers 12,000 or so clones, with 60% to 75% appearing a single time and 15% to 20% taken by the ten largest. Input material: peripheral blood mononuclear cells (PBMCs). V and J are TRBV7-2 and TRBJ2-1; 8 bases match TRBD2. This receptor was taken from a boy under 18. CDR3 sequence: CASSLSSGSYNEQFF. The CDR3 DNA reads as TGTGCCAGCAGCTTATCGAGCGGGAGTTACAATGAGCAGTTCTTC.